These 26 T cell receptor beta chains were all obtained from the same sample, sequenced in a study of control samples from healthy donors and cancer patients (dated by TCRdb to about 2020). Receptor amplification or capture employed the immunoSEQ multiplex PCR assay. Entries here come from immuneACCESS through TCRdb and include only in-frame sequences with V and J called. Some clones fail to appear in such tables; in the studies checked, an unresolved V gene covers under half of the shortfall, and the cause of the remainder is unknown. For this sample there are about 120,000 clones; roughly 92% appear just once. Over 2.5% of the sample lies in the top ten. Input material: blood. These receptors were taken from a man aged 25 to 40 in good health.

The chain recombines TRBV11-2 with TRBJ1-1; D uncertain. The length of the CDR3 is 16 residues. Trimming removed 0 bases from V and 3 bases from J, with 14 bases in between. The germline V gene encodes CDR1 SGHAT and CDR2 FQNNGV. Here the CDR3 DNA reads TGTGCCAGCAGCTTAGATCCCCGGGGTCCGGACACTGAAGCTTTCTTT. This sequence encodes CASSLDPRGPDTEAFF.

V usage is TRBV24-1 and J usage is TRBJ2-4, with D tentatively TRBD1 (5 bases). The CDR3 loop spans 15 amino acids. The germline V gene encodes CDR1 KGHDR and CDR2 SFDVKD. V was clipped by 4 bases and J by 0 bases, with 9 bases between them. This CDR3 reads CATSESGLAKNIQYF. CDR3 in DNA: TGTGCCACCAGTGAGTCAGGGCTAGCCAAAAACATTCAGTACTTC.

The CDR3 DNA sequence: TGTGCCAGCAGCTACAGGGGCCACACCGGGGAGCTGTTTTTT. Translating it yields CASSYRGHTGELFF. This rearrangement joins TRBV6-5 to TRBJ2-2, with 7 nucleotides matching TRBD1. This CDR3 is 14 amino acids long. Germline V lookup: CDR1 MNHEY, CDR2 SVGAGI. With 6 bases clipped from V and 3 bases from J, the junction kept 4 bases outside the gene matches.

J is TRBJ1-3 and V is TRBV7-3; no reliable D call. This CDR3 contains 13 residues. The V gene's germline CDR1 is SGHTA and CDR2 FQGTGA. V was cut by 5 bases and J by 3 bases, with 8 bases left in between. CDR3 nucleotides: TGTGCCAGCAGCCCCGCCGGTGGAAACACCATATATTTT. It is translated as CASSPAGGNTIYF.

V usage is TRBV11-2 and J usage is TRBJ2-2; TRBD1 matches 8 bases. This CDR3 has 15 amino acids. Trimming took 4 bases from V and 6 from J; bases not matched to a gene: 7. The germline V gene has CDR1 SGHAT and CDR2 FQNNGV. In nucleotides, the CDR3 is TGTGCCAGCAGCTCCAGGGGGCTTGGTGCCGGGGAGCTGTTTTTT. Translating it yields CASSSRGLGAGELFF.

This chain links TRBV11-3 with TRBJ2-7, with 9 nucleotides matching TRBD1. CDR3 length: 15 amino acids. CDR1 SGHNT and CDR2 YENEEA come from the germline V gene. V gave up 3 bases and J gave up 2 bases; unmatched junction bases: 5. The CDR3 here is CASSLGTGLAYEQYF. The CDR3 DNA sequence: TGTGCCAGCAGCTTGGGGACAGGGTTGGCCTACGAGCAGTACTTC.

This chain connects TRBV11-3 to TRBJ2-2; weak D call: TRBD1 (6 bases). The V and J ends lost 5 bases and 4 bases respectively, with 17 bases between them. The CDR3 is 16 amino acids. Germline V gives CDR1 SGHNT, CDR2 YENEEA. The CDR3 sequence is CASSRVVGAGTGELFF. The DNA for the CDR3 is TGTGCCAGCAGCCGGGTGGTGGGGGCGGGCACCGGGGAGCTGTTTTTT.

The sample holds one count of this clone. The chain carries TRBV5-1 and TRBJ1-1; D possibly corresponds to TRBD1 (5 bases). The CDR3 loop spans 16 amino acids. CDR1 SGHRS and CDR2 YFSETQ come from the germline V gene. The ends were cut back, 0 bases at V and 7 bases at J, with 19 bases in the middle. The CDR3 loop is CASSLALGQGVGEAFF. The CDR3 DNA follows: TGCGCCAGCAGCTTGGCCCTAGGGCAGGGAGTGGGTGAAGCTTTCTTT.

The chain carries TRBV10-3 and TRBJ2-3; D might be TRBD2 (5 bases). The length of the CDR3 is 14 residues. Trimming pared 4 bases from V and 0 bases from J, leaving 8 bases between. Germline V lookup: CDR1 ENHRY, CDR2 SYGVKD. The CDR3 is CAISAGISTDTQYF. In DNA form, the CDR3 reads TGTGCCATCAGTGCCGGGATTAGCACAGATACGCAGTATTTT.

This chain joins TRBV5-4 and TRBJ2-5; possibly TRBD1 or TRBD2 for D (7 bases each). The CDR3 covers 14 residues. V gave up 4 bases and J gave up 1 base, with 11 bases separating them. Germline V gene lookup returns CDR1 SGHNT and CDR2 YYREEE (reference sequence). The CDR3 region has the DNA TGTGCCAGCAGCAGCGGGGACAGCCAAGAGACCCAGTACTTC. Protein sequence: CASSSGDSQETQYF.

The chain employs TRBV11-2 and TRBJ1-6, with no clear D. CDR1 and CDR2 (germline): SGHAT, FQNNGV. The CDR3 sequence is 14 residues long. Deletions cut 3 bases from V and 7 bases from J, with 10 bases between. The CDR3 spells CASSFGPENSPLHF. The CDR3 bases are TGTGCCAGCAGCTTCGGGCCAGAAAATTCACCCCTCCACTTT. Supplemented by reference TRBV11-2 and TRBJ1-6, the full variable domain reads EAGVAQSPRYKIIEKRQSVAFWCNPISGHATLYWYQQILGQGPKLLIQFQNNGVVDDSQLPKDRFSAERLKGVDSTLKIQPAKLEDSAVYLCASSFGPENSPLHFGNGTRLTVT.

The chain links TRBV5-4 to TRBJ2-7; 10 nucleotides align to TRBD2. Gene TRBJ2-1 matches the end of the DNA better, so the J call may be wrong. Looked up from germline, CDR1 is SGHNT and CDR2 is YYREEE (reference sequence). This CDR3 is 15 amino acids long. The CDR3 DNA sequence: TGTGCCAGCAGCTTGCCCAGCGGGGGGGCCAATGAGCAGTTCTTC. This encodes CASSLPSGGANEQFF.

The rearrangement links TRBV19 to TRBJ1-1, with 9 bases aligning to TRBD1. The V gene's germline CDR1 is LNHDA and CDR2 SQIVND (reference sequence). There are 16 residues in the CDR3. V trimming: 0 bases; J trimming: 6 bases; junction bases outside the gene matches: 8. This chain's CDR3 is CASSIDLSDRGPEAFF. CDR3 in DNA: TGTGCCAGTAGTATAGATCTATCGGACAGGGGCCCTGAAGCTTTCTTT.

J is TRBJ1-2 and V is TRBV27, with D perhaps matching TRBD1 (6 bases). V lost 1 base, J lost 0 bases, and 9 bases lay in between. The length of the CDR3 is 15 residues. Germline V CDR1 and CDR2: MNHEY, SMNVEV (reference sequence). Written as DNA, the CDR3 is TGTGCCAGCAGTTTATACCCAGGGGCTAACTATGGCTACACCTTC. This gives the protein CASSLYPGANYGYTF.

The chain links TRBV9 to TRBJ2-5, with D possibly TRBD1 on 6 matching bases. This CDR3 spans 15 amino acids. From germline, CDR1 is SGDLS and CDR2 YYNGEE. Trimming shortened V by 0 bases and J by 4 bases, and 13 bases separated the two germline ends. Here the CDR3 DNA reads TGTGCCAGCAGCGTAGGCCAGGGGAGTAGAGAGACCCAGTACTTC. Translated, it gives CASSVGQGSRETQYF.

This clone has only one observation. The CDR3 region is CSAATGGVDYGYTF. The DNA of the CDR3 is TGCAGCGCTGCGACAGGGGGCGTCGACTATGGCTACACCTTC. The genes are TRBV29-1 and TRBJ1-2, with 10 bases aligning to TRBD1. CDR1 and CDR2 from the germline V gene are SQVTM and ANQGSEA. V shed 7 bases, J shed 3 bases, and the junction held 8 bases outside the gene matches. This CDR3 contains 14 residues.

The chain couples TRBV7-6 to TRBJ1-3; D possibly corresponds to TRBD1 (5 bases). Germline assignment: CDR1 SGHVS and CDR2 FNYEAQ. The CDR3 totals 16 residues. V was shortened by 2 bases and J by 2 bases, with 13 bases between the two germline ends. The CDR3 nucleotides are TGTGCCAGCAGCTTATGGGACCCACGGGCTGGAAACACCATATATTTT. The encoded protein is CASSLWDPRAGNTIYF.

The chain uses TRBV5-1 and TRBJ2-1; D not certain. The ends were cut back, 0 bases at V and 4 bases at J, with 11 bases in the middle. The germline gives CDR1 SGHRS, CDR2 YFSETQ. The CDR3 sequence is 15 residues long. CDR3 residues: CASSLAGTNYNEQFF. DNA for the CDR3: TGCGCCAGCAGCTTGGCTGGAACCAATTACAATGAGCAGTTCTTC.

The gene calls are TRBV6-5 and TRBJ2-7; 7 bases map to TRBD1. Germline values: CDR1 MNHEY, CDR2 SVGAGI. J gave up 0 bases and V 6 bases, and 5 bases lay outside the gene matches. This CDR3 spans 14 amino acids. CDR3 loop: CASRAGGSSYEQYV. For the CDR3, the DNA is TGTGCCAGCAGGGCAGGGGGAAGCTCCTACGAGCAGTACGTC.

This clone was observed a single time. This chain uses TRBV5-5 with TRBJ1-6; D is unresolved. Trimming took 0 bases from V and 6 from J, leaving 10 bases between them. The V gene's germline CDR1 is SGHKS and CDR2 YYEKEE (reference sequence). There are 15 residues in the CDR3. The CDR3 sequence is CASSLVEQINSPLHF. In DNA, the CDR3 is TGTGCCAGCAGCTTGGTGGAACAGATTAATTCACCCCTCCACTTT. The entire variable domain, with the rest obtained from reference TRBV5-5 and TRBJ1-6, is as follows: DAGVTQSPTHLIKTRGQQVTLRCSPISGHKSVSWYQQVLGQGPQFIFQYYEKEERGRGNFPDRFSARQFPNYSSELNVNALLLGDSALYLCASSLVEQINSPLHFGNGTRLTVT.

The chain is built from TRBV11-2 and TRBJ2-7, with D tentatively TRBD1 or TRBD2 (5 bases each). Trimming took 4 bases from V and 7 from J, leaving 14 bases between them. The length of the CDR3 is 13 residues. Germline V gene lookup returns CDR1 SGHAT and CDR2 FQNNGV. The CDR3 nucleotides are TGTGCCAGCAGCTCGAGGCTGGGGACGGAGCAGTACTTC. Encoded protein: CASSSRLGTEQYF.

The rearrangement links TRBV27 to TRBJ2-4; D is perhaps TRBD2 (6 bases). From germline, CDR1 is MNHEY and CDR2 SMNVEV (reference sequence). This CDR3 is built from 15 residues. V was shortened by 3 bases and J by 0 bases, with 9 bases between the two germline ends. As DNA, the CDR3 is TGTGCCAGCAGTTTTTCGGGAGTAGCCAAAAACATTCAGTACTTC. Its translation is CASSFSGVAKNIQYF.

The chain links TRBV9 to TRBJ1-6; TRBD1 matches 8 bases. The length of the CDR3 is 16 residues. Germline values: CDR1 SGDLS, CDR2 YYNGEE. J lost 8 bases, V lost 3 bases, and 10 bases had no gene match. CDR3 region: CASSARQGNKDSPLHF. CDR3 DNA sequence: TGTGCCAGCAGCGCTCGACAGGGGAACAAAGATTCACCCCTCCACTTT.

The rearrangement joins TRBV7-3 to TRBJ1-1; D gene unclear. Per the germline V gene, CDR1 is SGHTA and CDR2 is FQGTGA. V gave up 5 bases and J gave up 0 bases, with 16 bases separating them. The CDR3 runs to 16 residues. This chain's CDR3 is CASSQTHSNMNTEAFF. For the CDR3, the DNA is TGTGCCAGCAGCCAGACCCACAGTAACATGAACACTGAAGCTTTCTTT.

The rearrangement joins TRBV9 to TRBJ2-3, with 11 bases that match TRBD2. The J segment lost 0 bases and the V segment lost 4 bases, leaving 13 bases of the junction unmatched. The germline V gene encodes CDR1 SGDLS and CDR2 YYNGEE. CDR3 length equals 19 residues. The CDR3 loop reads CASSSGGLAGGSSTDTQYF. The CDR3 coding sequence is TGTGCCAGCAGCTCGGGAGGGCTAGCGGGGGGATCTAGCACAGATACGCAGTATTTT.

Concerning this clone: Other nucleotide sequences in the sample specify the same CDR3. This sequence joins TRBV28 and TRBJ1-1; D gene ambiguous. Germline-derived CDR1 and CDR2 are MDHEN and SYDVKM. This CDR3 comprises 14 residues. V was cut by 3 bases and J by 0 bases, with 8 bases left in between. The CDR3 nucleotides read TGTGCCAGCAGTTTCCCAGGATTGAACACTGAAGCTTTCTTT. Residues: CASSFPGLNTEAFF.